This T cell receptor (beta chain) was identified in a study of shared clonotypes between healthy human individuals. Study findings and constraints: A small donor pool kept down the genetic and exposure-history diversity that was represented. An anticipated effect of sequencing depth on clonotype sharing among donors was recognized. The study found about 5% of naive CD4 clonotypes shared across four donors.

Each PCR replicate from the sorted subsets contained around 0.2 ug DNA, which is 30,000 or so T cell genomes. TCRdb keeps only in-frame clones here, not all; method: immunoSEQ multiplex PCR. The repertoire includes 2 million to 2.5 million clones, approximately 96% of them detected once, and over 0.1% sits in the top ten. The CDR3 loop spans 13 amino acids. Germline V gives CDR1 MDHEN, CDR2 SYDVKM. After removal of 4 bases from V and 6 bases from J, the junction contained 2 bases not matched to a gene. Of note for this clone: The antigen is undetermined.

The specimen sequenced was naive CD4+ T cells sorted from blood. Stated subset: CD45RA+ positively selected. The chain links TRBV28 to TRBJ2-3, with 9 bases that match TRBD2. This TCR was sampled from a man between 18 and 29 years old in good health. DNA for the CDR3: TGTGCCAGCAGTTCTAGCGGGGCGGATACGCAGTATTTT. It translates to CASSSSGADTQYF.